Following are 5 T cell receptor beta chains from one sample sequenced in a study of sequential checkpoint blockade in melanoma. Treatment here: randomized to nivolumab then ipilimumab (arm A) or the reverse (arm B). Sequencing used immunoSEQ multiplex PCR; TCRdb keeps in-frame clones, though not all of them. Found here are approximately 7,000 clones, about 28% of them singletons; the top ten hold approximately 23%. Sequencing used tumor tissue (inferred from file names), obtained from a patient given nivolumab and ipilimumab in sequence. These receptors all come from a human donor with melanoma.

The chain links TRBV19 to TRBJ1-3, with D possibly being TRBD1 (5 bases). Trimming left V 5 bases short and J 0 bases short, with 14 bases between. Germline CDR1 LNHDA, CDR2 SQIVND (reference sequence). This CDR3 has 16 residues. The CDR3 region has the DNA TGTGCCAGTAGTGGGGGGACGGCTCCCTCTGGAAACACCATATATTTT. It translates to CASSGGTAPSGNTIYF.

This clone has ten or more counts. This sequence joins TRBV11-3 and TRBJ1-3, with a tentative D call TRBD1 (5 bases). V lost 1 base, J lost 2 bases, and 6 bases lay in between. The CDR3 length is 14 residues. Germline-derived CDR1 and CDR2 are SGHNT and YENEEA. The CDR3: CASSLGGAGNTIYF. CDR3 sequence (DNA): TGTGCCAGCAGCTTAGGAGGGGCTGGAAACACCATATATTTT.

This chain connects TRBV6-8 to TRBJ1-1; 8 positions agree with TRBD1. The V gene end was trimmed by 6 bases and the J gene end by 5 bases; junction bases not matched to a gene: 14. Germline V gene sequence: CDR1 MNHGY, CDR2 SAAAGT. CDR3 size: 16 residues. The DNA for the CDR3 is TGTGCCAGCAGCGTGACAGGGGAGTTTTTTACGACTGAAGCTTTCTTT. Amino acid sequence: CASSVTGEFFTTEAFF.

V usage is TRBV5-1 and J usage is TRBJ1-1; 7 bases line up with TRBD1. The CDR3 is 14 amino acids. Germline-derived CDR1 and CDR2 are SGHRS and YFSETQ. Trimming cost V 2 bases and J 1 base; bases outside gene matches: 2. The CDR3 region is CASSFRTGNTEAFF. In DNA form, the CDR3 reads TGCGCCAGCAGCTTCCGGACAGGGAACACTGAAGCTTTCTTT.

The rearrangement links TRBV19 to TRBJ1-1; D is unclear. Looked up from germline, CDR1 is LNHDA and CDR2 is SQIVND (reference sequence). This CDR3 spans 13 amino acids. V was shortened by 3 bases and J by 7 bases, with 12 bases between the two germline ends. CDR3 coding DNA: TGTGCCAGTAGTATTGGTTCACCTTATGAAGCTTTCTTT. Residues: CASSIGSPYEAFF.